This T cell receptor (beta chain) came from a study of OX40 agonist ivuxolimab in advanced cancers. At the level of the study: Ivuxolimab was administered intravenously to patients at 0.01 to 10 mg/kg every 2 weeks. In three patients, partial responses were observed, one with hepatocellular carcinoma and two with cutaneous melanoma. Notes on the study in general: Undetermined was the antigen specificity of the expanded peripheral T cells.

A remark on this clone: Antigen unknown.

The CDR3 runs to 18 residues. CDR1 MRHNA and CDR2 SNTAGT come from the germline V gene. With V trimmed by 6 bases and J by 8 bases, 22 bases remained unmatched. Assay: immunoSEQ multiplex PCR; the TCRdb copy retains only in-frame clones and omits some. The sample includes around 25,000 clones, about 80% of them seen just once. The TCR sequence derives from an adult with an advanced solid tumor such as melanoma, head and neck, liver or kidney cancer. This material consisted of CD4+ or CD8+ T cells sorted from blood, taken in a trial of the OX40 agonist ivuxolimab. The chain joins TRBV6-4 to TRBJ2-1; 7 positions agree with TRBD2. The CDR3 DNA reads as TGTGCCAGCAGCGACCAGGGAGGGAGCTTTCAGGGTAGGCATGAGCAGTTCTTC. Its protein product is CASSDQGGSFQGRHEQFF.